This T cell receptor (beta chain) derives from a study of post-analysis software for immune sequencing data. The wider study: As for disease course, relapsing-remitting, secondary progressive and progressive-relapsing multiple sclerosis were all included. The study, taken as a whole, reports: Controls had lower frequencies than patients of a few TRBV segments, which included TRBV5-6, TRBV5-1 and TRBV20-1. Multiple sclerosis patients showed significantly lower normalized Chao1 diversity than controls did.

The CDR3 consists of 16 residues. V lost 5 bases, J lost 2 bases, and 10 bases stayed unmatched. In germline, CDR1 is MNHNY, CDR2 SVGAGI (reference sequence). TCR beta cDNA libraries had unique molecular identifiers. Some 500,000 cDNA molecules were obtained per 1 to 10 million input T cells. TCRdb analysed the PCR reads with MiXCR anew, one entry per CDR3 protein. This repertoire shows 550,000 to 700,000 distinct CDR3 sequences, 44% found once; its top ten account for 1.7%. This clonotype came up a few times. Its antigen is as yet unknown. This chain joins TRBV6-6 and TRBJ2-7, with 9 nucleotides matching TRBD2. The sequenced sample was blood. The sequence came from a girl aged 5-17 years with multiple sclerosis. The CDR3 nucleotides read TGTGCCAGCAGTAAACCAGGGGCGGGAGGGCCCTACGAGCAGTACTTC. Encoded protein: CASSKPGAGGPYEQYF.